Listed below are T cell receptor beta chains from one sample, sequenced in a study of T-cell reconstitution after alpha-beta-depleted transplantation in children. MiXCR, applied by TCRdb to the PCR reads, yields one record per CDR3 protein. Found here are a few hundred thousand distinct CDR3 sequences, over 10% of them singletons; the top ten hold over 2%. The sample consisted of PBMCs, mostly from graft donor cells, taken 360 days after TCRalphabeta/CD19-depleted stem cell transplant. The receptors derive from a male patient between 10 and 17 years old who had a stem cell transplant for acute myeloid leukemia, so the T cells may come from the graft donor. CDR3s include the opening cysteine and the closing phenylalanine or tryptophan. A D gene is named only where the DNA matches it firmly. Size values are once, few and many counts, or a class for expanded clones, and some rows have none.

clone size: many
J gene: TRBJ2-7
V gene: TRBV5-1
CDR3 length: 15
D gene: .
CDR3 protein: CASSLGTLYSYEQYF
CDR3 DNA: TGCGCCAGCAGCTTGGGGACTCTCTACTCCTACGAGCAGTACTTC

clone size: .
J gene: TRBJ2-3
V gene: TRBV15
CDR3 length: 15
D gene: .
CDR3 protein: CATSNRGSSTDTQYF
CDR3 DNA: TGTGCCACCAGCAATCGGGGATCTAGCACAGATACGCAGTATTTT

clone size: .
J gene: TRBJ2-7
V gene: TRBV29-1
CDR3 length: 16
D gene: TRBD2
CDR3 protein: CSVRVLAGGFVDEQYF
CDR3 DNA: TGCAGCGTCCGTGTCCTAGCGGGAGGGTTCGTGGACGAGCAGTACTTC

clone size: many
J gene: TRBJ2-5
V gene: TRBV12-3/TRBV12-4
CDR3 length: 16
D gene: TRBD1
CDR3 protein: CASSLPGQGARETQYF
CDR3 DNA: TGTGCCAGCAGTTTACCCGGACAGGGGGCTCGTGAGACCCAGTACTTC

clone size: .
J gene: TRBJ2-5
V gene: TRBV6-6
CDR3 length: 12
D gene: .
CDR3 protein: CASSYAEETQYF
CDR3 DNA: TGTGCCAGCAGTTACGCGGAGGAGACCCAGTACTTC

clone size: many
J gene: TRBJ2-7
V gene: TRBV18
CDR3 length: 15
D gene: .
CDR3 protein: CASSPLPKTPYEQYF
CDR3 DNA: TGTGCCAGCTCACCACTACCCAAAACGCCCTACGAGCAGTACTTC

clone size: .
J gene: TRBJ2-1
V gene: TRBV29-1
CDR3 length: 11
D gene: .
CDR3 protein: CSVHSGNEQFF
CDR3 DNA: TGCAGCGTTCATAGCGGCAATGAGCAGTTCTTC

clone size: few
J gene: TRBJ1-6
V gene: TRBV7-4
CDR3 length: 17
D gene: TRBD1
CDR3 protein: CASSFNRDRCIPSPLHF
CDR3 DNA: TGTGCCAGCAGCTTCAACCGGGACAGGTGTATTCCTTCACCCCTCCACTTT

clone size: .
J gene: TRBJ2-7
V gene: TRBV2
CDR3 length: 14
D gene: TRBD2
CDR3 protein: CASSDVAGANEQYF
CDR3 DNA: TGTGCCAGCAGTGATGTAGCGGGAGCCAACGAGCAGTACTTC

clone size: few
J gene: TRBJ2-1
V gene: TRBV6-2/TRBV6-3
CDR3 length: 13
D gene: TRBD1
CDR3 protein: CASSSGQGVLQFF
CDR3 DNA: TGTGCCAGCAGTTCGGGACAGGGGGTGTTGCAGTTCTTC

clone size: many
J gene: TRBJ1-5
V gene: TRBV12-3/TRBV12-4
CDR3 length: 14
D gene: TRBD1
CDR3 protein: CASSPTGGNQPQHF
CDR3 DNA: TGTGCCAGCAGTCCGACAGGGGGCAATCAGCCCCAGCATTTT

clone size: few
J gene: TRBJ2-2
V gene: TRBV7-9
CDR3 length: 15
D gene: .
CDR3 protein: CASSGIGGDTGELFF
CDR3 DNA: TGTGCCAGCAGTGGAATCGGGGGAGACACCGGGGAGCTGTTTTTT

clone size: few
J gene: TRBJ2-7
V gene: TRBV10-3
CDR3 length: 12
D gene: .
CDR3 protein: CAIRGPSYEQYF
CDR3 DNA: TGTGCCATCAGAGGACCCTCCTACGAGCAGTACTTC

clone size: .
J gene: TRBJ2-3
V gene: TRBV20-1
CDR3 length: 15
D gene: TRBD2
CDR3 protein: CSASELAISTDTQYF
CDR3 DNA: TGCAGTGCTAGCGAACTAGCGATTAGCACAGATACGCAGTATTTT

clone size: many
J gene: TRBJ2-3
V gene: TRBV7-8
CDR3 length: 15
D gene: TRBD2
CDR3 protein: CASSLKYSGRDTQYF
CDR3 DNA: TGTGCCAGCAGCTTGAAATACAGCGGGAGAGATACGCAGTATTTT

clone size: .
J gene: TRBJ2-7
V gene: TRBV14
CDR3 length: 17
D gene: .
CDR3 protein: CASSKLAVDREGYEQYF
CDR3 DNA: TGTGCCAGCAGCAAGTTAGCCGTCGACAGGGAGGGATACGAGCAGTACTTC